The 7 T cell receptor beta chains in this list originate from one sample, sequenced in a study of blood T cell repertoires in COVID-19. The data were produced by immunoSEQ multiplex PCR, yet TCRdb's version contains in-frame clones alone and is incomplete. The profile shows 40,000 to 50,000 clones, 65% to 90% of them singletons. Material: peripheral blood. These receptors all come from a woman over 75 with acute or convalescent COVID-19.

V gene TRBV24-1 combines with J gene TRBJ2-5; no definite D call. Trimming took off 4 bases at V and 13 bases at J, with 12 bases between the two ends. CDR1 and CDR2 from the germline V gene are KGHDR and SFDVKD. The CDR3 totals 11 residues. CDR3 sequence (DNA): TGTGCCACCAGTGACGGTCCTTTTGTGTACTTC. Encoded protein: CATSDGPFVYF.

This clone has a handful of counts. The rearrangement joins TRBV7-8 to TRBJ1-5; TRBD1 might be the D (5 bases). CDR1 SGHVS and CDR2 FQNEAQ come from the germline V gene. The CDR3 is 15 residues long. V was shortened by 1 base and J by 4 bases, with 11 bases between the two germline ends. CDR3 nucleotides: TGTGCCAGCAGCTTAGGGGGGGGAAATAATCAGCCCCAGCATTTT. This gives the protein CASSLGGGNNQPQHF.

This chain uses TRBV5-8 with TRBJ2-7; possible D gene TRBD1, 6 bases. V gave up 6 bases and J gave up 6 bases, with 13 bases separating them. The CDR3 is made up of 12 amino acids. The germline V gene has CDR1 SGHTS and CDR2 YDEGEE. CDR3 DNA sequence: TGTGCCAGCATAGGCAGGGGACGCGAGCAGTACTTC. Its translation is CASIGRGREQYF.

The V and J genes are TRBV7-2 and TRBJ2-1; 9 nucleotides agree with TRBD1. V was clipped by 5 bases and J by 4 bases; unmatched bases: 6. Per the germline V gene, CDR1 is SGHTA and CDR2 is FQGNSA. The CDR3 consists of 15 residues. This CDR3 reads CASSLDRGRYNEQFF. CDR3 in DNA: TGTGCCAGCAGCCTTGACAGGGGGAGATACAATGAGCAGTTCTTC.

The chain joins TRBV2 to TRBJ1-5; possibly TRBD1 for D (6 bases). The germline V gene has CDR1 SNHLY and CDR2 FYNNEI. This CDR3 is built from 14 residues. Trimming pared 3 bases from V and 4 bases from J, leaving 10 bases between. The CDR3 spells CASSEDQGNQPQHF. CDR3 DNA sequence: TGTGCCAGCAGTGAGGACCAGGGGAATCAGCCCCAGCATTTT.

The chain has TRBV5-1 and TRBJ2-5; no firm D call. CDR3 length: 13 amino acids. Germline values: CDR1 SGHRS, CDR2 YFSETQ. Trimming cost V 5 bases and J 5 bases, with 13 bases left between them. CDR3 residues: CASSIRVSETQYF. CDR3 DNA: TGCGCCAGCAGTATTCGGGTCTCGGAGACCCAGTACTTC.

This clone was seen a few times. The V gene is TRBV3-1 (or the pseudogene TRBV3-2), the J gene TRBJ2-7; D possibly corresponds to TRBD1 (6 bases). In germline, CDR1 is LGHDT, CDR2 YNNKEL (reference sequence). The CDR3 loop spans 14 amino acids. V was pared by 3 bases and J by 3 bases, with 12 bases between. The CDR3 region has the DNA TGTGCCAGCAGCCATAGTGAACAGGGCTACGAGCAGTACTTC. Its protein product is CASSHSEQGYEQYF.